The 18 T cell receptor beta chains reported below all come from one sample, sequenced in a study of blood T cell repertoires in COVID-19. Sequencing used immunoSEQ multiplex PCR; TCRdb keeps in-frame clones, though not all of them. The sample has approximately 170,000 clones, over 75% seen once. Sequenced: PBMCs or T cells enriched from blood (not recorded which). The receptors were sampled from a woman younger than 30 who had recovered from COVID-19.

The gene calls are TRBV10-3 and TRBJ2-7, with 9 positions matching TRBD2. The CDR3 runs to 18 residues. Germline CDR1 reads ENHRY; CDR2 reads SYGVKD. With V trimmed by 0 bases and J by 4 bases, 13 bases remained unmatched. CDR3: CAISESIFASGTVYEQYF. The CDR3 DNA follows: TGTGCCATCAGTGAGTCTATTTTCGCTAGCGGGACGGTTTACGAGCAGTACTTC.

This clone was seen only once. The gene calls are TRBV5-4 and TRBJ2-5; 10 nucleotides match TRBD2. CDR1 is SGHNT, CDR2 YYREEE, per germline (reference sequence). J lost 2 bases, V lost 4 bases, and 8 bases had no gene match. This CDR3 comprises 16 residues. The CDR3 loop is CASSAGLADHQETQYF. The CDR3 DNA sequence: TGTGCCAGCAGCGCTGGACTAGCGGACCATCAAGAGACCCAGTACTTC. Together with reference TRBV5-4 and TRBJ2-5, the CDR3 gives the full variable domain: ETGVTQSPTHLIKTRGQQVTLRCSSQSGHNTVSWYQQALGQGPQFIFQYYREEENGRGNFPPRFSGLQFPNYSSELNVNALELDDSALYLCASSAGLADHQETQYFGPGTRLLVL.

The genes are TRBV2 and TRBJ1-2; 9 bases line up with TRBD1. Germline V gene lookup returns CDR1 SNHLY and CDR2 FYNNEI. J was trimmed by 8 bases and V by 4 bases; bases with no gene match: 8. The CDR3 is 14 amino acids. CDR3 region: CASSGLGTGNGYTF. The DNA of the CDR3 is TGTGCCAGCAGTGGATTAGGGACAGGGAACGGCTACACCTTC.

The count of this clone is one. The chain has TRBV2 and TRBJ1-2, with 7 bases fitting TRBD1. The germline CDR1 and CDR2 sequences are SNHLY and FYNNEI. The trim removed 4 bases at V and 1 base at J, leaving 6 bases unmatched. The CDR3 contains 15 residues. This chain's CDR3 is CASSGQGQLNYGYTF. The DNA of the CDR3 is TGTGCCAGCAGTGGACAGGGACAGCTTAACTATGGCTACACCTTC.

This chain links TRBV4-1 with TRBJ2-7; TRBD2 agrees at 10 bases. Germline V gene lookup returns CDR1 MGHRA and CDR2 YSYEKL. Unmatched junction bases numbered 4, after V lost 2 bases and J lost 0 bases. The CDR3 runs to 16 residues. The CDR3 loop reads CASSQPIAGGSYEQYF. CDR3 bases: TGCGCCAGCAGCCAACCTATAGCGGGAGGCTCCTACGAGCAGTACTTC.

The CDR3 nucleotides are TGTGCCAGCAGTTATGCTGGGCTAGGGGAGCTGTTTTTT. Translated: CASSYAGLGELFF. V is TRBV12-3 or TRBV12-4 and J is TRBJ2-2; unclear D gene. This CDR3 comprises 13 residues. V lost 4 bases and J lost 8, with 11 bases in between.

The rearrangement joins TRBV18 to TRBJ2-1, with a possible D match to TRBD2 (6 bases). Trimming stripped 7 bases from V and 0 bases from J, with 13 bases between. Germline CDR1 KGHSH, CDR2 LQKENI. The CDR3 has 15 residues. CDR3 residues: CASFTQEGSYNEQFF. DNA of the CDR3: TGTGCCAGCTTCACCCAGGAGGGCTCCTACAATGAGCAGTTCTTC.

To note about this clone: One junction end does not reproduce the germline sequence, and a read error may be involved. The CDR3 DNA sequence: TGTGCTAGCAGCCCCAGCGGGAGCACGGAGACCCAGTACTTC. Translating it yields CASSPSGSTETQYF. The chain joins TRBV7-7 to TRBJ2-5, with 8 positions matching TRBD2. Per germline, CDR1 SSHAT and CDR2 FNYEAQ (reference sequence). This CDR3 contains 14 residues.

The chain employs TRBV28 and TRBJ2-5; D might be TRBD2 (5 bases). CDR3 length: 15 amino acids. Germline CDR1 is MDHEN and CDR2 is SYDVKM. V gave up 6 bases and J gave up 2 bases, with 16 bases separating them. CDR3 amino acids: CASRPTMGVQETQYF. The DNA for the CDR3 is TGTGCCAGCAGGCCAACTATGGGAGTTCAAGAGACCCAGTACTTC.

V is TRBV10-3 and J is TRBJ2-1, with 13 positions matching TRBD2. From germline, CDR1 is ENHRY and CDR2 SYGVKD. This CDR3 region has 16 residues. V was pared by 7 bases and J by 7 bases, with 10 bases of the junction left unmatched. CDR3 loop: CAINRGLAGQYNEQFF. The CDR3 DNA sequence: TGTGCCATCAATCGGGGACTAGCGGGACAGTATAATGAGCAGTTCTTC.

This sequence joins TRBV28 and TRBJ2-7, with 7 bases lining up with TRBD1. The germline V gene has CDR1 MDHEN and CDR2 SYDVKM. J gave up 3 bases and V 6 bases, and 5 bases lay outside the gene matches. The CDR3 sequence is 13 residues long. The CDR3 is CASSRDRLYEQYF. CDR3 DNA: TGTGCCAGCAGCCGGGACAGACTCTACGAGCAGTACTTC.

This clone was counted between two and nine times. V usage is TRBV7-9 and J usage is TRBJ2-7; D is possibly TRBD2 (5 bases). The ends were cut back, 5 bases at V and 3 bases at J, with 11 bases in the middle. CDR3 length: 13 residues. Germline V CDR1 and CDR2: SEHNR, FQNEAQ (reference sequence). The CDR3 loop is CASSREGSYEQYF. The CDR3 bases are TGTGCCAGCAGCCGCGAGGGTAGCTACGAGCAGTACTTC. Full variable domain (remainder filled in from reference TRBV7-9 and TRBJ2-7): DTGVSQNPRHKITKRGQNVTFRCDPISEHNRLYWYRQTLGQGPEFLTYFQNEAQLEKSRLLSDRFSAERPKGSFSTLEIQRTEQGDSAMYLCASSREGSYEQYFGPGTRLTVT.

The chain combines TRBV5-1 with TRBJ2-2; possible D gene TRBD1, 5 bases. V was shortened by 0 bases and J by 6 bases, with 6 bases between the two germline ends. This CDR3 region has 13 residues. CDR1 is SGHRS, CDR2 YFSETQ, per germline. The CDR3 DNA reads as TGCGCCAGCAGCTTGGAGGGGTCCGGGGAGCTGTTTTTT. Translated, it gives CASSLEGSGELFF.

Written as DNA, the CDR3 is TGTGCCAGCGAGACAGGGGTAGGCGAGCAGTACTTC. This gives the protein CASETGVGEQYF. This chain connects TRBV27 to TRBJ2-7; TRBD1 aligns across 8 bases. The J segment lost 6 bases and the V segment lost 8 bases, leaving 6 bases of the junction unmatched. The germline V gene has CDR1 MNHEY and CDR2 SMNVEV (reference sequence). This CDR3 contains 12 residues.

This sequence joins TRBV10-3 and TRBJ2-4, with 9 bases identical to TRBD1. The CDR3 is made up of 17 amino acids. The germline V gene encodes CDR1 ENHRY and CDR2 SYGVKD. The ends lost 2 bases at V and 3 bases at J; junction bases unmatched: 8. CDR3 nucleotide sequence: TGTGCCATCAGTGAGGGACAGGGGCCGGGAAGCAAAAACATTCAGTACTTC. Translated: CAISEGQGPGSKNIQYF.

The chain links TRBV12-3 or TRBV12-4 to TRBJ1-6; D is undetermined. The V and J ends lost 3 bases and 10 bases respectively, with 7 bases between them. This CDR3 contains 12 residues. CDR3 DNA sequence: TGTGCCAGCAGTTTCGGGAGGTCACCCCTCCACTTT. It translates to CASSFGRSPLHF.

V and J are TRBV23-1 and TRBJ2-3; TRBD1 matches at 10 bases. TRBV23-1 carries the ORF label, with uncertain function. After removal of 0 bases from V and 3 bases from J, the junction contained 6 bases not matched to a gene. CDR3 length equals 17 residues. DNA for the CDR3: TGCGCCAGCAGTCAATCGATTGGGACAGGGGATACAGATACGCAGTATTTT. Encoded protein: CASSQSIGTGDTDTQYF.

This clone was counted a few times. This chain connects TRBV4-3 to TRBJ2-3, with D possibly being TRBD2 (7 bases). Germline CDR1 LGHNA, CDR2 YSLEER. The CDR3 is 16 amino acids. V lost 1 base to trimming and J lost 5 bases, with 16 bases between them. CDR3 amino acids: CASSQAGGAGVDTQYF. CDR3 bases: TGCGCCAGCAGCCAAGCCGGGGGCGCGGGGGTAGATACGCAGTATTTT.